A few counts support the clone carrying this T cell receptor beta chain. TCRdb reprocessed the RT-PCR reads via MiXCR and lists one record per CDR3 protein. Counted here are 430,000 or so distinct CDR3 sequences, around 9.9% occurring once; the ten biggest clones make up about an eighth. These data come from a study of response to subunit inactivated influenza vaccine. Per the germline V gene, CDR1 is SGDLS and CDR2 is YYNGEE. The CDR3 runs to 15 residues. V lost 0 bases and J lost 3; bases outside the gene matches: 2. The sequence was collected from a man aged 50-60 years who received an inactivated influenza vaccine. V is TRBV9 and J is TRBJ2-1, with TRBD2 identical over 8 bases. Sequenced material: PBMCs from blood, taken roughly 46 days after vaccination. CDR3 sequence (DNA): TGTGCCAGCAGCGTAGGACTAGCGAGCTACAATGAGCAGTTCTTC. This codes for CASSVGLASYNEQFF.